These T cell receptor beta chains were read from a single sample in a study of blood T cell repertoires in COVID-19. TCRdb's copy holds only in-frame clones and misses some; the assay was immunoSEQ multiplex PCR. Among fewer than 350,000 clones, roughly 86% were seen once, and the ten largest hold about 1.9%. The specimen was peripheral blood. These receptors came from a woman in her 30s who had recovered from COVID-19. The conserved cysteine and the conserved F or W are not part of the CDR3 here.

j_gene,len,v_gene,CDR3aa
TRBJ1-6,11,TRBV29-1,SVAAGENSPLH
TRBJ2-3,17,TRBV2,ASSDSPAGALVSTDTQY
TRBJ1-2,11,TRBV28,ASKERGIYGYT
TRBJ1-1,12,TRBV5-1,ASSGGTVNTEAF
TRBJ1-2,11,TRBV4-1,ASSRTGNYGYT
TRBJ2-7,13,TRBV5-1,ASSSGTGGPYEQY
TRBJ2-1,11,TRBV7-3,ASSPPSGREQF
TRBJ1-2,11,TRBV30,AWDPGQGNGYT
TRBJ2-7,10,TRBV10-3,AISGGLYEQY
TRBJ2-3,13,TRBV2,ASSEESGGPDTQY
TRBJ2-7,12,TRBV5-1,ASSFYDQGNEQY
TRBJ2-7,13,TRBV28,ASSFRSIRGIGQY
TRBJ2-1,13,TRBV5-5,ASSLVGSSYNEQF
TRBJ2-7,12,TRBV7-9,ASSLSGTGVEQY
TRBJ2-1,14,TRBV18,ASSRNKESSYNEQF
TRBJ1-1,12,TRBV5-6,ASSSPMTGEVAF
TRBJ2-5,17,TRBV27,ASSLTVRQASKYQETQY
TRBJ2-1,10,TRBV11-1,ASSFIYNEQF
TRBJ1-3,12,TRBV30,AWTTVSSGNTIY
TRBJ1-3,16,TRBV4-1,ASTLGGQGNIGGNTIY
TRBJ1-3,13,TRBV10-3,AISVGGNSGNTIY
TRBJ2-7,13,TRBV27,ASRRRRGDSYEQY
TRBJ2-3,10,TRBV15,ATSLSTDTQY
TRBJ1-6,11,TRBV6-1,ASSDNSRVPLH
TRBJ2-1,16,TRBV24-1,ATSDNSGTGEPHNEQF
TRBJ2-7,11,TRBV5-1,ASSLVSSYEQY
TRBJ2-1,10,TRBV12-3/TRBV12-4,ASSLDITEQF
TRBJ2-3,12,TRBV14,ASSQAVGGDTQY
TRBJ1-1,13,TRBV5-1,ASADRASGGTEAF
TRBJ2-7,13,TRBV19,ASSAGATNSYEQY
TRBJ1-1,15,TRBV6-4,ASSDSERQGKNTEAF
TRBJ1-1,14,TRBV10-3,AIREGTGGLNTEAF
TRBJ2-7,12,TRBV7-8,ASSFGGARYEQY
TRBJ1-5,11,TRBV7-9,ASSPRRGQPQH
TRBJ2-1,13,TRBV15,ATSREAGGRNEQF
TRBJ1-2,11,TRBV5-1,ASRPDSDYGYT
TRBJ1-5,18,TRBV19,ASRGTGDRLPLRSNQPQH
TRBJ1-4,13,TRBV19,ASSVAGATNEKLF
TRBJ1-5,12,TRBV28,ASSLRQPNQPQH
TRBJ1-2,12,TRBV5-1,ASSGGTGKYGYT
TRBJ2-1,14,TRBV5-1,ASSFSGDAVDTEQF
TRBJ1-1,13,TRBV4-2,ASSQGDRALAEAF
TRBJ1-6,12,TRBV9,ASSVSQENSPLH
TRBJ1-3,12,TRBV6-5,ASSGGEDGNTIY
TRBJ1-1,9,TRBV20-1,SAPRQIEAF
TRBJ2-3,12,TRBV2,ASSERLVTDTQY
TRBJ2-7,13,TRBV5-4,ASSLGRLAGYEQY
TRBJ2-5,12,TRBV18,ASSPPGQAETQY
TRBJ2-7,11,TRBV24-1,ATSEAAGYEQY
TRBJ2-3,15,TRBV27,ASSLSGLAGTTDTQY
TRBJ1-4,12,TRBV5-5,ASSLGNFNEKLF
TRBJ1-1,11,TRBV19,ATRPGGHTEAF
TRBJ2-7,11,TRBV7-2,ASSPIAGGEQY